The source of this T cell receptor (beta chain) is a study of regulatory T cells in long-lasting Graves disease. Broader study findings: Relative to new patients (roughly 970), persistent patients exhibited greater sharing of public clonotypes (about 3,000). Peripheral blood was the sole material, not thyroid tissue.

V lost 7 bases to trimming and J lost 2 bases, with 14 bases between them. The CDR3 is made up of 14 amino acids. In germline, CDR1 is LNHDA, CDR2 SQIVND (reference sequence). This clonotype was detected only a few times. What it binds is not known. The time point: newly diagnosed GD, antithyroid drugs for less than 3 months. Researchers made the TCR library from RNA that was extracted from PBMCs. Relying on iRepertoire HTBI primers and Arm-PCR of CDR3 regions, the team built TCR beta libraries. TCRdb passed the multiplex PCR reads through MiXCR, listing each CDR3 protein once. Found here are 400,000 to 500,000 distinct CDR3 sequences, 14% to 15% of them singletons; the top ten hold around 15%. This sample also belongs to another study, concerning T cells in Graves' hyperthyroidism and ophthalmopathy. That paper adds: During a first-round RT-PCR of the TCR CDR3, the HTBI primer set was used.

The J gene is TRBJ1-1, the V gene TRBV19; D unresolved. Here the sequenced sample was peripheral blood mononuclear cells (PBMCs), taken at new diagnosis, from a patient treated with antithyroid drugs. This TCR derives from a woman in her 30s with Graves disease. Written as DNA, the CDR3 is TGTGCCAGTAATGCCTATGCAGGAAACACTGAAGCTTTCTTT. It encodes CASNAYAGNTEAFF.